These T cell receptor beta chains were read from a single sample in a study of tumor-infiltrating lymphocytes in primary liver carcinoma. TCRdb re-called the multiplex PCR reads with MiXCR, one entry per CDR3 protein. The repertoire holds about 350,000 distinct CDR3 sequences, with less than 70% as singletons. Sequencing was carried out using peripheral blood. Every receptor here comes from a man aged 40-55 years with primary liver carcinoma and hepatitis B virus infection. CDR3s include the opening cysteine and the closing phenylalanine or tryptophan. The D gene is left open where the match is weak. Size values are once, few and many counts, or a class for expanded clones, and some rows have none.

CDR3 length	V gene	D gene	J gene	clone size	CDR3 DNA	CDR3 protein
15	TRBV5-5	NA	TRBJ1-1	NA	TGTGCCGGCAGTCGAACAGGGTTTAGGGACACTGAAGCTTTCTTT	CAGSRTGFRDTEAFF
12	TRBV7-9	NA	TRBJ1-6	NA	TGTGCCGGCAGCTTAGATAATTCACCCCTCCACTTT	CAGSLDNSPLHF
13	TRBV29-1	NA	TRBJ1-1	many	TGCAGCGTTGAAGAGGACAGTAGCACTGAAGCTTTCTTT	CSVEEDSSTEAFF
14	TRBV5-5	NA	TRBJ2-7	NA	TGTGCCAGCAGCTCGGGGCCAGGGTGGCAAGAGCGGTACTTC	CASSSGPGWQERYF
15	TRBV6-1	TRBD2	TRBJ2-1	NA	TGTGCCAGCAGTGAATCGGGGGGAAATTACAATGAGCAGTTCTTC	CASSESGGNYNEQFF
17	TRBV6-1	TRBD2	TRBJ2-7	once	TGTGCCAGCAAAAGGCAGCCCGAGACTAGCGGACCGTACGAGCAGTACTTC	CASKRQPETSGPYEQYF
15	TRBV6-1	TRBD1	TRBJ2-3	NA	TGTGCCAGCCGTGAAAGGACAGGTAGCGCAGATATGCAGTATTTT	CASRERTGSADMQYF
13	TRBV11-1	NA	TRBJ1-1	NA	TGTGCCAGCAGCTTCCACATGAACACTGGAGCTTTCTTT	CASSFHMNTGAFF
14	TRBV28	NA	TRBJ2-2	few	TGTGCCAGCATCGAATACGGGACCGACGGGGAGCTGTTTTTT	CASIEYGTDGELFF
14	TRBV11-2	NA	TRBJ2-7	NA	TGTGCCAGTAACCCAGAGGCTTACTCCTACGAGCAGTACTTC	CASNPEAYSYEQYF
15	TRBV5-4	NA	TRBJ2-1	NA	TGTGCCAGCAGCCCACGGGAGCATCAGGGCAATGAGCAGTTCTTC	CASSPREHQGNEQFF
16	TRBV12-3/TRBV12-4	TRBD1	TRBJ2-5	many	TGTGCCAGCAGTTTAGCGACAGGACAGGCTAGAGAGACCCAGTACTTC	CASSLATGQARETQYF
15	TRBV5-6	TRBD2	TRBJ2-1	few	TGTGCCAGCAGCGGGACGGGACTAGAGTACAATGAGCAGTTCTTC	CASSGTGLEYNEQFF
15	TRBV13	NA	TRBJ1-2	few	TGTGCCAGCAGCCAGGGAACGCCTGCTAACTATGGCTACACCTTC	CASSQGTPANYGYTF
14	TRBV6-1	NA	TRBJ2-1	NA	TGTGCCAACAGGGATAGGGCGTCCTACAATGAGCAGTTCTTC	CANRDRASYNEQFF
15	TRBV4-2	NA	TRBJ2-1	NA	TGTGCCAGCAGCCAAGGGTCCATTACCGACGCTGAGCAGTTCTTC	CASSQGSITDAEQFF
14	TRBV29-1	TRBD1	TRBJ2-5	NA	TGCAGCGTTGTGGAGACAGGGCTTAGGGAGACCCAGTACTTC	CSVVETGLRETQYF
15	TRBV6-6	NA	TRBJ1-6	few	TGTGCCAGCAGTTACGAGGGTAGGGCGAATTCACCCCTCCACTTT	CASSYEGRANSPLHF
13	TRBV30	NA	TRBJ1-4	many	TGTGCCTGGAGTGAAGACAGCGTAGAAAAACTGTTTTTT	CAWSEDSVEKLFF
16	TRBV14	NA	TRBJ2-7	many	TGTGCCAGCAGCCATCGGGGCGGACTGAGCTCCTACGAGCAGTACTTC	CASSHRGGLSSYEQYF
13	TRBV2	NA	TRBJ2-4	NA	TGTGCCAGCTCCCTCTTGCGAGACGGCATTCAGTACTTC	CASSLLRDGIQYF
18	TRBV7-9	TRBD2	TRBJ2-7	NA	TGTGCCAGCAGCGGCAGGACTAGCGGGAACCAGCGTCCCTACGAGCAGTACTTC	CASSGRTSGNQRPYEQYF
12	TRBV6-4	TRBD2	TRBJ2-1	NA	TGTGCCAGCAGTGACCTCGGCGGGAGGCAGTTCTTC	CASSDLGGRQFF
15	TRBV13	TRBD2	TRBJ2-7	NA	TGTGCCAGCAACAGAGCGGGAGGGCCCTCCTACGAGCAGTACTTC	CASNRAGGPSYEQYF
15	TRBV4-2	NA	TRBJ2-2	NA	TGTTCCAGCAGCCAAGATCGGAGGGAATCCGGGGAGATGTTTTTT	CSSSQDRRESGEMFF
15	TRBV11-2	NA	TRBJ2-3	NA	TGTGCCAGCAGCTTAAAACAGAGTTGGATAGATACGCAGTATTTT	CASSLKQSWIDTQYF
14	TRBV11-1	NA	TRBJ2-5	NA	TGTGCCAGCAGCCCCTTAACGGTTCAAGAGACCCAGTACTTC	CASSPLTVQETQYF
13	TRBV5-4	NA	TRBJ2-1	many	TGTGCCAGCAGCTTGGAACCTTCCTCCGGGCAGTTCTTC	CASSLEPSSGQFF
16	TRBV11-2	NA	TRBJ2-7	NA	TGTGCCAGCAGCTTAGGCGTAGCAGCGGGTATCCGAGAGCAGTACTTC	CASSLGVAAGIREQYF
16	TRBV7-8	TRBD1	TRBJ1-5	NA	TGTGCCAGCAGCTTAGCAGGGGACAGGTTCTATCAGCCCCAGCATTTT	CASSLAGDRFYQPQHF